A selection of T cell receptor beta chains follows, all from one sample in a study of blood T cell repertoires in COVID-19. Using immunoSEQ multiplex PCR, the repertoire was profiled, and TCRdb retains in-frame clones only, with some absent. The profile shows fewer than 300,000 clones, around nine tenths of them singletons. The sequenced material came from PBMCs or T cells enriched from blood (not recorded which). The receptors were gathered from a woman aged 30 to 39 who had recovered from COVID-19. Both conserved end residues are trimmed from each CDR3.

>TRBV7-9|12|TRBJ2-7
ASSTVAGSYEQY
>TRBV2|14|TRBJ1-4
ASSERRATVVGKLF
>TRBV6-6|12|TRBJ1-2
ASSSSDRKNGYT
>TRBV3-1/TRBV3-2|12|TRBJ1-2
ASSQGGREYGYT
>TRBV15|13|TRBJ2-1
ATSSYTGENHEQF
>TRBV27|12|TRBJ2-7
ASRGGGTGYEQY
>TRBV7-9|11|TRBJ2-5
ASSLTGGETQY
>TRBV2|12|TRBJ1-5
ASSEITVWQPQH
>TRBV5-1|13|TRBJ2-5
ASSLLDRLQETQY
>TRBV5-1|10|TRBJ2-1
ASTSGGNEQF
>TRBV7-2|14|TRBJ2-3
ASSSIAGGSTDTQY
>TRBV28|14|TRBJ2-7
ASSYLDTGSSYEQY
>TRBV19|11|TRBJ1-2
ASSKTGAYGYT
>TRBV30|11|TRBJ1-4
AWSVIRGEKLF
>TRBV19|11|TRBJ1-1
ASSSRENTEAF
>TRBV5-5|13|TRBJ1-4
ASSSLPTTNEKLF
>TRBV5-8|15|TRBJ1-2
ASSLGTTGGTNYGYT